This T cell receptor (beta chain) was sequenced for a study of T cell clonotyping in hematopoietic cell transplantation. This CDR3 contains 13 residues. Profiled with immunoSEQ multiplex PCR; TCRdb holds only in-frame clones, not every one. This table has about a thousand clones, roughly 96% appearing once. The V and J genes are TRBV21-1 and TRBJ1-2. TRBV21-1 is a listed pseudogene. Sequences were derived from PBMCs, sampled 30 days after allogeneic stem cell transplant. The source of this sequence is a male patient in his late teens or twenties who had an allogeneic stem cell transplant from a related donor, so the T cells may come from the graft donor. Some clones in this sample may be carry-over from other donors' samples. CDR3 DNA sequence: TGTGCCAGCAGCAAAGGTAGGGCCTATGGCTACACCTTC. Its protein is CASSKGRAYGYTF.